These T cell receptor beta chains were read from a single sample in a study of cytomegalovirus exposure and HLA in healthy donors. Clones were sequenced by immunoSEQ multiplex PCR, and TCRdb holds only the in-frame ones, with some missing. This table holds 60,000 to 65,000 clones, about 75% found once. Sequencing was performed on PBMCs. The receptors here all came from a woman between 35 and 50 years old in good health and CMV-seropositive. Each CDR3 is given with its conserved first and last residue. D genes are given only for firm matches. Some rows mark clone size as missing; the rest say once, few, many or name a class of expanded clone.

j_call: TRBJ2-7; d_call: TRBD2; clone_size: NA; v_call: TRBV4-3; cdr3_aa: CASSQGAGGAYEQYF; cdr3_nt: TGCGCCAGCAGCCAAGGAGCGGGGGGGGCTTACGAGCAGTACTTC
j_call: TRBJ2-5; d_call: NA; clone_size: NA; v_call: TRBV7-7; cdr3_aa: CASSLDRAETQYF; cdr3_nt: TGTGCCAGCAGCTTAGACAGGGCTGAGACCCAGTACTTC
j_call: TRBJ2-7; d_call: TRBD1; clone_size: NA; v_call: TRBV2; cdr3_aa: CASAGQAPYEQYF; cdr3_nt: TGTGCCAGCGCAGGACAGGCTCCCTACGAGCAGTACTTC
j_call: TRBJ1-6; d_call: TRBD1; clone_size: NA; v_call: TRBV6-5; cdr3_aa: CASTRTGPNSPLHF; cdr3_nt: TGTGCCAGCACCCGGACAGGACCTAATTCACCCCTCCACTTT
j_call: TRBJ2-3; d_call: NA; clone_size: once; v_call: TRBV2; cdr3_aa: CASYGVVGASTDTQYF; cdr3_nt: TGTGCCAGCTATGGGGTCGTGGGGGCTAGCACAGATACGCAGTATTTT
j_call: TRBJ2-1; d_call: TRBD2; clone_size: once; v_call: TRBV4-1; cdr3_aa: CASSQLGLAGGSSYNEQFF; cdr3_nt: TGCGCCAGCAGCCAACTGGGACTAGCGGGGGGGAGCTCCTACAATGAGCAGTTCTTC
j_call: TRBJ2-1; d_call: TRBD1; clone_size: NA; v_call: TRBV12-5; cdr3_aa: CASSDRGRNEQFF; cdr3_nt: TGTGCTAGCAGTGACAGGGGGCGAAATGAGCAGTTCTTC
j_call: TRBJ2-1; d_call: NA; clone_size: NA; v_call: TRBV6-5; cdr3_aa: CASSDPPEREFF; cdr3_nt: TGTGCCAGCAGTGACCCCCCCGAGCGGGAGTTCTTC
j_call: TRBJ2-3; d_call: TRBD2; clone_size: NA; v_call: TRBV5-1; cdr3_aa: CASSPRIGGGARDTQYF; cdr3_nt: TGCGCCAGCAGCCCGAGGATCGGCGGGGGGGCCCGGGATACGCAGTATTTT
j_call: TRBJ1-2; d_call: TRBD1; clone_size: NA; v_call: TRBV28; cdr3_aa: CASRSPGGNYGYTF; cdr3_nt: TGTGCCAGCCGTTCACCAGGGGGAAACTATGGCTACACCTTC
j_call: TRBJ2-3; d_call: NA; clone_size: NA; v_call: TRBV9; cdr3_aa: CASSVGPSTDTQYF; cdr3_nt: TGTGCCAGCAGCGTAGGGCCTAGCACAGATACGCAGTATTTT
j_call: TRBJ2-5; d_call: NA; clone_size: few; v_call: TRBV4-1; cdr3_aa: CASSQEGRQGETQYF; cdr3_nt: TGCGCCAGCAGCCAAGAGGGAAGGCAGGGAGAGACCCAGTACTTC
j_call: TRBJ1-3; d_call: NA; clone_size: NA; v_call: TRBV15; cdr3_aa: CATSREGAGSPSGNTIYF; cdr3_nt: TGTGCCACCAGCAGAGAAGGGGCCGGGTCCCCCTCTGGAAACACCATATATTTT
j_call: TRBJ2-7; d_call: TRBD1; clone_size: few; v_call: TRBV5-1; cdr3_aa: CASSWTGFSYEQYF; cdr3_nt: TGCGCCAGCAGCTGGACAGGATTCTCCTACGAGCAGTACTTC
j_call: TRBJ2-7; d_call: NA; clone_size: NA; v_call: TRBV6-5; cdr3_aa: CASSPRQSSYEQYF; cdr3_nt: TGTGCCAGCAGTCCCCGACAGTCGTCCTACGAGCAGTACTTC
j_call: TRBJ1-1; d_call: NA; clone_size: NA; v_call: TRBV6-1; cdr3_aa: CASSVGRGGPNTEAFF; cdr3_nt: TGTGCCAGCAGTGTTGGTCGGGGGGGGCCGAACACTGAAGCTTTCTTT
j_call: TRBJ2-2; d_call: NA; clone_size: NA; v_call: TRBV5-1; cdr3_aa: CASSLVPGNTGELFF; cdr3_nt: TGCGCCAGCAGCTTAGTTCCCGGTAACACCGGGGAGCTGTTTTTT
j_call: TRBJ1-2; d_call: NA; clone_size: NA; v_call: TRBV15; cdr3_aa: CATSRGGSGYYGYTF; cdr3_nt: TGTGCCACCAGCAGGGGAGGAAGCGGTTACTATGGCTACACCTTC
j_call: TRBJ2-1; d_call: TRBD2; clone_size: NA; v_call: TRBV5-6; cdr3_aa: CASSLRRGAYNEQFF; cdr3_nt: TGTGCCAGCAGCTTGCGGCGGGGGGCCTACAATGAGCAGTTCTTC
j_call: TRBJ2-2; d_call: NA; clone_size: few; v_call: TRBV4-2; cdr3_aa: CASEANTGELFF; cdr3_nt: TGTGCCAGCGAGGCGAACACCGGGGAGCTGTTTTTT
j_call: TRBJ1-6; d_call: NA; clone_size: NA; v_call: TRBV7-9; cdr3_aa: CASSLAGGPGPSYNSPLHF; cdr3_nt: TGTGCCAGCAGCTTAGCCGGAGGGCCAGGGCCCTCCTATAATTCACCCCTCCACTTT
j_call: TRBJ2-4; d_call: NA; clone_size: NA; v_call: TRBV2; cdr3_aa: CASYIAKNIQYF; cdr3_nt: TGTGCCAGCTACATAGCCAAAAACATTCAGTACTTC
j_call: TRBJ2-5; d_call: NA; clone_size: NA; v_call: TRBV20-1; cdr3_aa: CSASTGETQYF; cdr3_nt: TGCAGTGCTAGTACAGGGGAGACCCAGTACTTC
j_call: TRBJ2-7; d_call: NA; clone_size: NA; v_call: TRBV7-9; cdr3_aa: CASSLTTGKDEQYF; cdr3_nt: TGTGCCAGCAGCTTAACCACAGGGAAGGACGAGCAGTACTTC
j_call: TRBJ2-3; d_call: TRBD1; clone_size: few; v_call: TRBV18; cdr3_aa: CASSFGQGSTDTQYF; cdr3_nt: TGTGCCAGCTCATTTGGACAGGGTAGCACAGATACGCAGTATTTT
j_call: TRBJ2-4; d_call: NA; clone_size: NA; v_call: TRBV4-1; cdr3_aa: CASSQDRGGHWDKNIQYF; cdr3_nt: TGCGCCAGCAGCCAAGATAGGGGGGGCCATTGGGACAAAAACATTCAGTACTTC
j_call: TRBJ1-2; d_call: TRBD1; clone_size: NA; v_call: TRBV6-5; cdr3_aa: CASRNRGAYTF; cdr3_nt: TGTGCCAGCAGAAACAGGGGTGCCTACACCTTC
j_call: TRBJ2-5; d_call: NA; clone_size: NA; v_call: TRBV7-6; cdr3_aa: CASRAGIGETQYF; cdr3_nt: TGTGCCAGCAGGGCCGGGATCGGAGAGACCCAGTACTTC
j_call: TRBJ2-1; d_call: TRBD1; clone_size: NA; v_call: TRBV5-5; cdr3_aa: CASSQGQGTYNEQFF; cdr3_nt: TGTGCCAGCAGCCAAGGACAGGGGACCTACAATGAGCAGTTCTTC
j_call: TRBJ1-1; d_call: NA; clone_size: NA; v_call: TRBV11-2; cdr3_aa: CASSLDGTEAFF; cdr3_nt: TGTGCCAGCAGCTTAGACGGCACTGAAGCTTTCTTT
j_call: TRBJ2-2; d_call: NA; clone_size: NA; v_call: TRBV14; cdr3_aa: CASSPFGGADGELFF; cdr3_nt: TGTGCCAGCAGCCCTTTTGGGGGGGCCGACGGGGAGCTGTTTTTT
j_call: TRBJ1-2; d_call: TRBD1; clone_size: NA; v_call: TRBV10-3; cdr3_aa: CAISDRDRGVYGYTF; cdr3_nt: TGTGCCATCAGTGATAGGGACAGAGGGGTTTATGGCTACACCTTC
j_call: TRBJ1-4; d_call: TRBD1; clone_size: NA; v_call: TRBV15; cdr3_aa: CATSRTTGQRNEKLFF; cdr3_nt: TGTGCCACCAGCCGAACTACGGGACAGCGAAATGAAAAACTGTTTTTT
j_call: TRBJ2-1; d_call: NA; clone_size: once; v_call: TRBV7-9; cdr3_aa: CASSLNRGTYNEQFF; cdr3_nt: TGTGCCAGCAGCTTAAACCGCGGGACCTACAATGAGCAGTTCTTC
j_call: TRBJ2-1; d_call: NA; clone_size: NA; v_call: TRBV5-6; cdr3_aa: CASSLGTSYNEQFF; cdr3_nt: TGTGCCAGCAGCTTGGGGACTTCCTACAATGAGCAGTTCTTC
j_call: TRBJ2-2; d_call: TRBD2; clone_size: once; v_call: TRBV7-9; cdr3_aa: CSSSPGRDNYGELFF; cdr3_nt: TGTTCCAGCAGCCCCGGGAGGGACAACTACGGGGAGCTGTTTTTT
j_call: TRBJ2-5; d_call: TRBD2; clone_size: NA; v_call: TRBV5-5; cdr3_aa: CASSLTSGRQETQYF; cdr3_nt: TGTGCCAGCAGCTTGACTAGCGGGCGGCAAGAGACCCAGTACTTC
j_call: TRBJ2-1; d_call: TRBD2; clone_size: NA; v_call: TRBV11-3; cdr3_aa: CASSPRGGLYNEQFF; cdr3_nt: TGTGCCAGCAGCCCTCGGGGGGGACTCTACAATGAGCAGTTCTTC
j_call: TRBJ2-5; d_call: TRBD2; clone_size: NA; v_call: TRBV4-1; cdr3_aa: CASSQPTGGAGWETQYF; cdr3_nt: TGCGCCAGCAGCCAACCTACCGGGGGGGCCGGGTGGGAGACCCAGTACTTC
j_call: TRBJ1-1; d_call: NA; clone_size: NA; v_call: TRBV15; cdr3_aa: CATSRDPLRSEAFF; cdr3_nt: TGTGCCACCAGCAGAGATCCCCTCCGCAGTGAAGCTTTCTTT
j_call: TRBJ2-3; d_call: NA; clone_size: NA; v_call: TRBV5-1; cdr3_aa: CASSLRGVFTDTQYF; cdr3_nt: TGCGCCAGCAGCCTCCGGGGAGTATTCACAGATACGCAGTATTTT
j_call: TRBJ1-3; d_call: NA; clone_size: few; v_call: TRBV7-2; cdr3_aa: CASSLVGGGINGNTIYF; cdr3_nt: TGTGCCAGCAGCTTAGTTGGGGGAGGAATCAATGGAAACACCATATATTTT
j_call: TRBJ2-7; d_call: NA; clone_size: once; v_call: TRBV2; cdr3_aa: CAGGVSEHEQYF; cdr3_nt: TGTGCCGGAGGGGTTTCAGAGCACGAGCAGTACTTC
j_call: TRBJ1-2; d_call: NA; clone_size: NA; v_call: TRBV11-2; cdr3_aa: CASSSTEGYYGYTF; cdr3_nt: TGTGCCAGCAGCTCCACGGAGGGGTACTATGGCTACACCTTC
j_call: TRBJ1-5; d_call: NA; clone_size: NA; v_call: TRBV30; cdr3_aa: CAYTVGGERPQHF; cdr3_nt: TGTGCTTATACCGTGGGGGGAGAGCGGCCCCAGCATTTT
j_call: TRBJ1-3; d_call: TRBD1; clone_size: NA; v_call: TRBV30; cdr3_aa: CAWSVRRGQSGNTIYF; cdr3_nt: TGTGCCTGGAGTGTTAGGAGGGGGCAGTCTGGAAACACCATATATTTT
j_call: TRBJ1-2; d_call: TRBD1; clone_size: NA; v_call: TRBV4-3; cdr3_aa: CASSQYGTADYGYTF; cdr3_nt: TGCGCCAGCAGCCAGTACGGGACAGCAGACTATGGCTACACCTTC
j_call: TRBJ2-3; d_call: TRBD2; clone_size: NA; v_call: TRBV2; cdr3_aa: CASSGGTDTQYF; cdr3_nt: TGTGCCAGTAGCGGGGGCACAGATACGCAGTATTTT
j_call: TRBJ1-2; d_call: NA; clone_size: NA; v_call: TRBV27; cdr3_aa: CASSLGEGDIYGYTF; cdr3_nt: TGTGCCAGCAGTTTAGGGGAGGGGGACATCTATGGCTACACCTTC
j_call: TRBJ2-7; d_call: NA; clone_size: NA; v_call: TRBV7-9; cdr3_aa: CASSLTGTNYEQYF; cdr3_nt: TGTGCCAGCAGCTTGACAGGCACTAACTACGAGCAGTACTTC
j_call: TRBJ1-2; d_call: NA; clone_size: NA; v_call: TRBV6-6; cdr3_aa: CASSTGQLSTF; cdr3_nt: TGTGCCAGCAGTACCGGACAGCTCTCGACCTTC
j_call: TRBJ2-3; d_call: TRBD2; clone_size: few; v_call: TRBV12-5; cdr3_aa: CASGPGLGSDTQYF; cdr3_nt: TGTGCTAGTGGTCCGGGACTAGGGTCAGATACGCAGTATTTT
j_call: TRBJ1-4; d_call: NA; clone_size: once; v_call: TRBV2; cdr3_aa: CASSRVTGFTNEKLFF; cdr3_nt: TGTGCCAGCAGTCGTGTAACCGGGTTCACTAATGAAAAACTGTTTTTT
j_call: TRBJ2-3; d_call: NA; clone_size: once; v_call: TRBV5-1; cdr3_aa: CASSLGGFPPMDTQYF; cdr3_nt: TGCGCCAGCAGCTTGGGAGGGTTCCCCCCTATGGATACGCAGTATTTT
j_call: TRBJ1-1; d_call: NA; clone_size: NA; v_call: TRBV29-1; cdr3_aa: CSAHFGVMAEAFF; cdr3_nt: TGCAGCGCCCACTTCGGGGTGATGGCTGAAGCTTTCTTT
j_call: TRBJ2-3; d_call: NA; clone_size: NA; v_call: TRBV29-1; cdr3_aa: CSVSPGTSSTDTQYF; cdr3_nt: TGCAGCGTCTCCCCCGGGACTTCTAGCACAGATACGCAGTATTTT
j_call: TRBJ2-3; d_call: TRBD2; clone_size: once; v_call: TRBV5-1; cdr3_aa: CASSLERGDTDTQYF; cdr3_nt: TGCGCCAGCAGCTTGGAGCGGGGGGACACAGATACGCAGTATTTT
j_call: TRBJ2-6; d_call: NA; clone_size: NA; v_call: TRBV19; cdr3_aa: CASSPRTPLNVLTF; cdr3_nt: TGTGCCAGTAGTCCCCGGACACCCTTAAACGTCCTGACTTTC
j_call: TRBJ1-2; d_call: TRBD1; clone_size: NA; v_call: TRBV7-2; cdr3_aa: CASSSGQGAYGYTF; cdr3_nt: TGTGCCAGCAGCTCGGGACAGGGGGCATATGGCTACACCTTC
j_call: TRBJ2-7; d_call: TRBD1; clone_size: few; v_call: TRBV5-1; cdr3_aa: CASSLDGQGPTYEQYF; cdr3_nt: TGCGCCAGCAGCTTAGACGGACAGGGGCCAACCTACGAGCAGTACTTC